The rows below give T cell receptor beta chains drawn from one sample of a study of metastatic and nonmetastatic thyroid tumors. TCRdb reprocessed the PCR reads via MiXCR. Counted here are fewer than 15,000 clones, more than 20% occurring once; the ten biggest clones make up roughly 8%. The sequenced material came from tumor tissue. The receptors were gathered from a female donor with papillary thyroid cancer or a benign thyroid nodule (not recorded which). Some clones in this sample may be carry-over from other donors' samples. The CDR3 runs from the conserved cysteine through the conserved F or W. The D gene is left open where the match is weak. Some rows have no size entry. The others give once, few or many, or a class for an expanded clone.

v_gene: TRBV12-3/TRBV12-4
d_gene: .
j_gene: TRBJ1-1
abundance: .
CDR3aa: CASSPSGRLNTEAFF
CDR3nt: TGTGCCAGCAGTCCTTCGGGACGGTTGAACACTGAAGCTTTCTTT

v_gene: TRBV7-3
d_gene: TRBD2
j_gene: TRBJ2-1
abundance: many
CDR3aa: CASSGSPSSYNEQFF
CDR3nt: TGTGCTTCTAGCGGGAGCCCTAGCTCCTACAATGAGCAGTTCTTC

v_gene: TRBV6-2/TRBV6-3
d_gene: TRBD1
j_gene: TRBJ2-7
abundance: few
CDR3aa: CASSYRGRPLEQYF
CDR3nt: TGTGCCAGCAGTTACAGGGGGCGCCCCCTCGAGCAGTACTTC

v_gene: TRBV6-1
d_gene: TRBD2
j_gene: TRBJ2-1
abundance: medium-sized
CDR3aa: CASSSTGLAEKQFF
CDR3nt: TGTGCCAGCAGTTCTACGGGACTAGCGGAGAAGCAGTTCTTC

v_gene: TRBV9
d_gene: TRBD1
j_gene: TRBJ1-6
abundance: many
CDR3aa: CASSVSAGGYNSPLHF
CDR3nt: TGTGCCAGCAGCGTAAGCGCAGGGGGGTATAATTCACCCCTCCACTTT

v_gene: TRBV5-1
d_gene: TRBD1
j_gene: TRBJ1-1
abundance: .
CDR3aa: CASSPGTGKDTEAFF
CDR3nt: TGCGCCAGCAGCCCCGGGACAGGGAAGGACACTGAAGCTTTCTTT

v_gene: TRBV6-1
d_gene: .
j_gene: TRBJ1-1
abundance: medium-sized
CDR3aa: CASSPYKNTEAFF
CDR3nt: TGTGCCAGCAGTCCCTACAAGAACACTGAAGCTTTCTTT

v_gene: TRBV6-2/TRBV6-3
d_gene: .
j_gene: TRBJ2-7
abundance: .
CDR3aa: CASSVGLYEQYF
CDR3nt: TGTGCCAGCAGTGTCGGACTCTACGAGCAGTACTTC

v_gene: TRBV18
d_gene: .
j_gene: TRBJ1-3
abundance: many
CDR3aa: CASSPVETGNTIYF
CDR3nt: TGTGCCAGCTCACCTGTAGAAACTGGAAACACCATATATTTT

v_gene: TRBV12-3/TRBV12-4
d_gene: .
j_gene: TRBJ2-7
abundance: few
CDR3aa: CASSLARGYEQYF
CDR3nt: TGTGCCAGCAGTTTAGCGAGGGGCTACGAGCAGTACTTC

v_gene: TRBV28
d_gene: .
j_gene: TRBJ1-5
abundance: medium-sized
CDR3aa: CASSWERLQPQHF
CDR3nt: TGTGCCAGCAGTTGGGAGAGGCTTCAGCCCCAGCATTTT

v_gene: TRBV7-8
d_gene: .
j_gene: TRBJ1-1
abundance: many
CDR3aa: CASSLEGKPGRAFF
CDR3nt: TGTGCCAGCAGCTTAGAAGGGAAACCCGGGCGGGCTTTCTTT

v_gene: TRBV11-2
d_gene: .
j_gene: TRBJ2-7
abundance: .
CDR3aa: CASSPSLVNNNEQYF
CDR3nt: TGTGCCAGCAGCCCCTCATTGGTTAATAACAACGAGCAGTACTTC

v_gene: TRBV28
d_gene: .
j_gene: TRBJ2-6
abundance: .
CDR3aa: CASSQTGGSGANVLTF
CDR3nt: TGTGCCAGCAGCCAGACAGGTGGCTCTGGGGCCAACGTCCTGACTTTC

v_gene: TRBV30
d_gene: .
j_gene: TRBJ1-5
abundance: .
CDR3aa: CAWSVRAASNQPQHF
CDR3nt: TGTGCCTGGAGTGTAAGGGCAGCCAGCAATCAGCCCCAGCATTTT

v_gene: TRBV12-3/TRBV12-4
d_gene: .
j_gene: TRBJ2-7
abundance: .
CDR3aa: CASSLADRTQSSYEQYF
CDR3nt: TGTGCCAGCAGTTTAGCCGACAGGACTCAGAGCTCCTACGAGCAGTACTTC

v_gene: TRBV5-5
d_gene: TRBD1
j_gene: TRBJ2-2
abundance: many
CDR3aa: CASKPGQGSTGELFF
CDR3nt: TGTGCCAGCAAACCGGGACAGGGATCCACCGGGGAGCTGTTTTTT

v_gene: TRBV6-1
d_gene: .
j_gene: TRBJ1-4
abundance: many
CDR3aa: CASGGGVGEKLFF
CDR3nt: TGTGCCAGCGGAGGGGGGGTGGGAGAAAAACTGTTTTTT

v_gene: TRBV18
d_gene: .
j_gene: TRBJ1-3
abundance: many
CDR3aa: CASSDGYSGNTIYF
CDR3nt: TGTGCCAGCTCTGACGGGTACTCTGGAAACACCATATATTTT

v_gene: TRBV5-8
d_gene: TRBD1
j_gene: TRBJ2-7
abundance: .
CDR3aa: CASNVQGASNDQYF
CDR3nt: TGTGCCAGCAACGTCCAGGGGGCCTCGAACGATCAGTACTTC

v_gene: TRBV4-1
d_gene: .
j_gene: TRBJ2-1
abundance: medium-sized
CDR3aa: CASSQWTEGYNEQFF
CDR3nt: TGCGCCAGCAGCCAATGGACTGAGGGTTACAATGAGCAGTTCTTC

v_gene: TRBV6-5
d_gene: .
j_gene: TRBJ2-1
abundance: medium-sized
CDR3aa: CASSYSRGAKGEQFF
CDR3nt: TGTGCCAGCAGTTACTCACGCGGGGCTAAGGGGGAGCAGTTCTTC

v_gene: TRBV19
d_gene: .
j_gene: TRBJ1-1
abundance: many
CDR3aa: CASSIDRTDTEAFF
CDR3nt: TGTGCCAGTAGTATAGACCGCACCGACACTGAAGCTTTCTTT

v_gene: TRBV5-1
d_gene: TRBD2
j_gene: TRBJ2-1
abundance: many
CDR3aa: CASSLEPSGSSNEQFF
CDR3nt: TGCGCCAGCAGCTTGGAACCTAGCGGGTCCTCCAATGAGCAGTTCTTC

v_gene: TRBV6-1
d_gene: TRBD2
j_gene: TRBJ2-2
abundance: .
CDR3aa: CASSQLAVNTGELFF
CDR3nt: TGTGCCAGCAGTCAACTAGCGGTGAACACCGGGGAGCTGTTTTTT

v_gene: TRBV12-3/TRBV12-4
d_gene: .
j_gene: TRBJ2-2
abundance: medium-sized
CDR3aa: CASSTRRGGGGELFF
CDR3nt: TGTGCCAGCAGTACCCGCAGGGGGGGAGGCGGGGAGCTGTTTTTT

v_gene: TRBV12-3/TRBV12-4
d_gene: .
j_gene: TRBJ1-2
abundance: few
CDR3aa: CASSLQNYGYTF
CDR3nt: TGTGCCAGCAGTTTACAGAACTATGGCTACACCTTC

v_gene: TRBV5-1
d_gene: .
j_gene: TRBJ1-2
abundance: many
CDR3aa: CASSLDVQGYGYTF
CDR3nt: TGCGCCAGCAGCTTGGATGTGCAGGGCTATGGCTACACCTTC

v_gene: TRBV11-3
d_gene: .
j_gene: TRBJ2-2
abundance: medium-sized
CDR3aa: CASSLRGNTGELFF
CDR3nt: TGTGCCAGCAGCTTACGAGGGAACACCGGGGAGCTGTTTTTT

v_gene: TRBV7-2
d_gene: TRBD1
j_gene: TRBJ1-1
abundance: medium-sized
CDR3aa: CASSWTGNTEAFF
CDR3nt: TGTGCCAGCAGCTGGACAGGGAACACTGAAGCTTTCTTT

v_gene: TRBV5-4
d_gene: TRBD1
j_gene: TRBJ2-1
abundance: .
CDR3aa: CASSLFGQGSTTSSYNEQFF
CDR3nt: TGTGCCAGCAGCTTGTTTGGACAGGGTAGTACTACCTCCTCCTACAATGAGCAGTTCTTC

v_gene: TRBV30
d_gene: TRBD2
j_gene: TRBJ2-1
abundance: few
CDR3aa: CAWRVLAGVGNEQFF
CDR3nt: TGTGCCTGGAGAGTACTAGCGGGAGTTGGCAATGAGCAGTTCTTC

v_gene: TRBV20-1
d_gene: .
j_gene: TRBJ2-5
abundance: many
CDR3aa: CSARRATGRVDETQHF
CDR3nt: TGCAGTGCTAGGAGGGCGACAGGGAGGGTCGACGAGACCCAGCACTTC

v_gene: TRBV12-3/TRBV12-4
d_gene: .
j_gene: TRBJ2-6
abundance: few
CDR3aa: CASSSHGSGDKVLTF
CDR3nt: TGTGCCAGCAGCTCCCACGGCTCTGGGGACAAAGTCCTGACTTTC

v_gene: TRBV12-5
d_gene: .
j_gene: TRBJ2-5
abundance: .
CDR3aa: CAGLGGRDQETQYF
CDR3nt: TGTGCGGGGCTCGGGGGCCGTGACCAAGAGACCCAGTACTTC

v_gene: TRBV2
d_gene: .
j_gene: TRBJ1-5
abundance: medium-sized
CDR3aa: CASRDTSNQPQHF
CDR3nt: TGTGCCAGCAGAGACACTAGCAATCAGCCCCAGCATTTT

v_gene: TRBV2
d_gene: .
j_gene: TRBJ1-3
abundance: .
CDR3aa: CASSEGRAGNTIYF
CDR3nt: TGTGCCAGCAGTGAAGGCAGGGCTGGAAACACCATATATTTT

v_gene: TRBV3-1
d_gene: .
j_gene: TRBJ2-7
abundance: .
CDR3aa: CASSQGNQGFHEQYF
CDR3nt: TGTGCCAGCAGCCAAGGTAATCAGGGATTCCACGAGCAGTACTTC

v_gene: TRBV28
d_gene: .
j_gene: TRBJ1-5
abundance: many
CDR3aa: CASSFWSSSNQPQHF
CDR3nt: TGTGCCAGCAGTTTTTGGAGCAGTAGCAATCAGCCCCAGCATTTT

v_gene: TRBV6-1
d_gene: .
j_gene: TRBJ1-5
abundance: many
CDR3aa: CASRKQGGDSNQPQHF
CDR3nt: TGTGCCAGCAGAAAACAGGGAGGGGATAGCAATCAGCCCCAGCATTTT

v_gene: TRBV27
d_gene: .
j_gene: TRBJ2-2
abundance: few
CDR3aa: CASSLSTTGELFF
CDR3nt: TGTGCCAGCAGTTTATCGACTACCGGGGAGCTGTTTTTT

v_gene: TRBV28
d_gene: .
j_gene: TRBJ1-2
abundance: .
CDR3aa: CASSLSSNLGQVYTF
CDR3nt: TGTGCCAGCAGTTTATCGTCTAATTTGGGGCAGGTCTACACCTTC

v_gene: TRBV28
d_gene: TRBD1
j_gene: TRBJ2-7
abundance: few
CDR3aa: CASSFGRDRLYF
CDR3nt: TGTGCCAGCAGTTTTGGCCGGGACAGGCTGTACTTC